The rows below give T cell receptor beta chains drawn from one sample of a study of CD8+CD57+ T cells in acquired aplastic anemia. In TCRdb, the reads were re-called with MiXCR into one record per CDR3 protein. The sample contains roughly 130,000 distinct CDR3 sequences, 40% to 60% of which appear only once. Source material: sorted CD4+, CD8+, or CD8+CD57+ T cells (not recorded which) from PBMCs. The receptors originated from a human donor in good health, serving as a control. CDR3s include the opening cysteine and the closing phenylalanine or tryptophan. Fields, in order: CDR3 protein, CDR3 DNA, D gene, clone size, J gene, V gene. D genes are given only for firm matches. Not all rows give a size; the values are once, few, many and, for expanded clones, a class.

CDR3 protein: CAEGTGDYEQYF; CDR3 DNA: TGTGCCGAAGGGACAGGCGATTACGAGCAGTACTTC; D gene: TRBD1; clone size: -; J gene: TRBJ2-7; V gene: TRBV10-3
CDR3 protein: CASSLAEGGILAYGYTF; CDR3 DNA: TGTGCCAGCAGCTTGGCCGAGGGGGGTATCCTCGCCTATGGCTACACCTTC; D gene: -; clone size: many; J gene: TRBJ1-2; V gene: TRBV5-4
CDR3 protein: CASSEKGTSYNEQFF; CDR3 DNA: TGCGCCAGCAGTGAGAAGGGAACCTCCTACAATGAGCAGTTCTTC; D gene: -; clone size: -; J gene: TRBJ2-1; V gene: TRBV10-1
CDR3 protein: CSVGGQGGYEQYF; CDR3 DNA: TGCAGCGTTGGGGGGCAGGGAGGCTACGAGCAGTACTTC; D gene: -; clone size: -; J gene: TRBJ2-7; V gene: TRBV29-1
CDR3 protein: CASSVGAGANVLTF; CDR3 DNA: TGTGCCAGCAGCGTAGGTGCAGGGGCCAACGTCCTGACTTTC; D gene: -; clone size: -; J gene: TRBJ2-6; V gene: TRBV6-1
CDR3 protein: CASSMGEGSTDTQYF; CDR3 DNA: TGTGCCAGTAGTATGGGTGAGGGCAGCACAGATACGCAGTATTTT; D gene: -; clone size: -; J gene: TRBJ2-3; V gene: TRBV19
CDR3 protein: CASNTGTTESWEQYF; CDR3 DNA: TGTGCCAGCAATACCGGGACAACAGAATCGTGGGAGCAGTACTTC; D gene: -; clone size: many; J gene: TRBJ2-7; V gene: TRBV6-2/TRBV6-3
CDR3 protein: CASSPNRVGNTGELFF; CDR3 DNA: TGTGCCAGCAGCCCGAACAGGGTCGGGAACACCGGGGAGCTGTTTTTT; D gene: -; clone size: many; J gene: TRBJ2-2; V gene: TRBV7-9
CDR3 protein: CATSGISLVDEQFF; CDR3 DNA: TGTGCCACCTCCGGTATCTCGTTGGTCGATGAGCAGTTCTTC; D gene: -; clone size: -; J gene: TRBJ2-1; V gene: TRBV25-1
CDR3 protein: CASSLTATPSNTGELFF; CDR3 DNA: TGTGCCAGCAGCTTAACGGCGACCCCAAGTAACACCGGGGAGCTGTTTTTT; D gene: -; clone size: many; J gene: TRBJ2-2; V gene: TRBV7-3
CDR3 protein: CASRGQVGSGNTIYF; CDR3 DNA: TGTGCCAGCCGGGGGCAGGTGGGCTCTGGAAACACCATATATTTT; D gene: -; clone size: -; J gene: TRBJ1-3; V gene: TRBV5-5
CDR3 protein: CAMGHDLREQYF; CDR3 DNA: TGTGCCATGGGACATGATCTACGAGAGCAGTACTTC; D gene: -; clone size: -; J gene: TRBJ2-7; V gene: TRBV10-3
CDR3 protein: CASSIRDRGREQYF; CDR3 DNA: TGTGCCAGCAGCATCCGGGACAGGGGGCGTGAGCAGTACTTC; D gene: TRBD1; clone size: -; J gene: TRBJ2-7; V gene: TRBV2
CDR3 protein: CASSISVNTEAFF; CDR3 DNA: TGTGCCAGTAGTATTTCCGTGAACACTGAAGCTTTCTTT; D gene: -; clone size: -; J gene: TRBJ1-1; V gene: TRBV19
CDR3 protein: CATSSSTANYEQYF; CDR3 DNA: TGTGCCACCAGCAGCTCCACCGCAAACTACGAGCAGTACTTC; D gene: -; clone size: few; J gene: TRBJ2-7; V gene: TRBV15
CDR3 protein: CASSLSPGGVQETQYF; CDR3 DNA: TGTGCCAGCAGCTTGTCCCCGGGTGGAGTTCAAGAGACCCAGTACTTC; D gene: -; clone size: many; J gene: TRBJ2-5; V gene: TRBV7-2
CDR3 protein: CATSRRGTSGNTIYF; CDR3 DNA: TGTGCCACCAGCAGACGGGGGACATCTGGAAACACCATATATTTT; D gene: -; clone size: -; J gene: TRBJ1-3; V gene: TRBV15
CDR3 protein: CASSIGVQGRDTEAFF; CDR3 DNA: TGTGCCAGTAGTATAGGGGTACAGGGCAGGGACACCGAAGCTTTCTTT; D gene: -; clone size: -; J gene: TRBJ1-1; V gene: TRBV19